This entry is about one T cell receptor beta chain. The source of the sample is a study of T cell responses to AZD1222 COVID-19 vaccine. Method: immunoSEQ multiplex PCR; TCRdb's copy keeps in-frame clones and lacks some. Of some 200,000 clones listed, roughly 88% are singletons. V was shortened by 0 bases and J by 10 bases, with 5 bases between the two germline ends. Germline CDR1 SGHRS, CDR2 YFSETQ. CDR3 length equals 12 residues. This sample comprised peripheral blood, obtained on day 0 of AZD1222 vaccination. The receptor was derived from an adult in good health. The chain employs TRBV5-1 and TRBJ1-6; D is unclear. CDR3 nucleotide sequence: TGCGCCAGCAGCTTGGAAGGATCACCCCTCCACTTT. Translation gives CASSLEGSPLHF. The entire variable domain, with the rest obtained from reference TRBV5-1 and TRBJ1-6, is as follows: KAGVTQTPRYLIKTRGQQVTLSCSPISGHRSVSWYQQTPGQGLQFLFEYFSETQRNKGNFPGRFSGRQFSNSRSEMNVSTLELGDSALYLCASSLEGSPLHFGNGTRLTVT.